These 27 T cell receptor beta chains were all obtained from the same sample, sequenced in a study of blood T cell repertoires in COVID-19. The table came from immunoSEQ multiplex PCR; TCRdb's copy has only in-frame clones and leaves some out. The sample includes 120,000 or so clones, around three quarters of them seen just once. Sequencing was performed on peripheral blood. These receptors were taken from a woman between 70 and 85 years old with acute or convalescent COVID-19.

This clone appeared a single time. Other nucleotide sequences from this sample produce the same CDR3. V usage is TRBV7-9 and J usage is TRBJ1-4; the D gene is possibly TRBD1 (5 bases). This CDR3 contains 12 residues. Per germline, CDR1 SEHNR and CDR2 FQNEAQ (reference sequence). Trimming shortened V by 3 bases and J by 7 bases, and 6 bases separated the two germline ends. The CDR3 loop reads CASSLGGEKLFF. The CDR3 DNA is TGTGCCAGCAGCTTGGGGGGTGAAAAACTGTTTTTT.

V is TRBV7-9 and J is TRBJ1-2, with D hard to call. The germline CDR1 and CDR2 sequences are SEHNR and FQNEAQ (reference sequence). V shed 8 bases and J shed 4 bases, with 14 bases lying between them. There are 13 residues in the CDR3. CDR3 nucleotide sequence: TGTGCCAGCGCGGCTCCCGCTAGCTATGGCTACACCTTC. Protein: CASAAPASYGYTF.

In this sample, this clone turned up many times. The CDR3 is CASSLSGTGEGQPQHF. As DNA, the CDR3 is TGTGCCAGCAGCTTATCTGGGACAGGGGAAGGTCAGCCCCAGCATTTT. The rearrangement uses TRBV7-2 and TRBJ1-5; 10 positions agree with TRBD1. J lost 6 bases, V lost 2 bases, and 7 bases had no gene match. The CDR3 spans 16 residues. The germline gives CDR1 SGHTA, CDR2 FQGNSA.

The chain combines TRBV19 with TRBJ2-5; TRBD2 agrees at 8 bases. Per the germline V gene, CDR1 is LNHDA and CDR2 is SQIVND (reference sequence). The CDR3 is 16 amino acids. The V and J ends lost 3 bases and 1 base, in that order; junction bases with no gene match: 7. CDR3 nucleotide sequence: TGTGCCAGTAGTATCGCGAGCGGGAGCTTCCAAGAGACCCAGTACTTC. Translated, it gives CASSIASGSFQETQYF. The full variable domain, with the rest looked up from reference TRBV19 and TRBJ2-5, is DGGITQSPKYLFRKEGQNVTLSCEQNLNHDAMYWYRQDPGQGLRLIYYSQIVNDFQKGDIAEGYSVSREKKESFPLTVTSAQKNPTAFYLCASSIASGSFQETQYFGPGTRLLVL.

This clone was detected once. The rearrangement links TRBV5-4 to TRBJ1-6; tentative D call: TRBD1 (6 bases). The CDR3 runs to 17 residues. Trimming took 0 bases from V and 2 from J, leaving 12 bases between them. CDR1 is SGHNT and CDR2 is YYREEE in the germline V gene (reference sequence). CDR3 sequence reads: CASSLDNGGPYNSPLHF. CDR3 in DNA: TGTGCCAGCAGCTTGGACAATGGGGGCCCCTATAATTCACCCCTCCACTTT.

The CDR3 is CASSFSHTGVGQPQHF. DNA for the CDR3: TGTGCCAGCAGTTTCTCACACACAGGGGTTGGACAGCCCCAGCATTTT. The chain has TRBV28 and TRBJ1-5, with 7 bases aligning to TRBD1. The CDR3 is 16 residues long. V was clipped by 3 bases and J by 7 bases; unmatched bases: 12. CDR1 and CDR2 (germline): MDHEN, SYDVKM.

V is TRBV6-1 and J is TRBJ1-5; possible D gene TRBD1, 5 bases. Germline V lookup: CDR1 MNHNS, CDR2 SASEGT. V dropped 2 bases and J dropped 2 bases, with 10 bases sitting between them. The CDR3 has 15 residues. CDR3 in amino acids: CASSEWRDGNQPQHF. The DNA for the CDR3 is TGTGCCAGCAGTGAATGGAGGGACGGCAATCAGCCCCAGCATTTT.

This chain joins TRBV7-2 and TRBJ2-1; D might be TRBD2 (6 bases). Looked up from germline, CDR1 is SGHTA and CDR2 is FQGNSA. The length of the CDR3 is 16 residues. Trimming took off 1 base at V and 6 bases at J, with 16 bases between the two ends. In DNA form, the CDR3 reads TGTGCCAGCAGCTTAGGGGGGAGGAGTGTAGGCAATGAGCAGTTCTTC. The encoded protein is CASSLGGRSVGNEQFF.

This clone was detected a few times. The chain carries TRBV5-1 and TRBJ1-6; no clear D. The CDR3 runs to 13 residues. Trimming removed 0 bases from V and 7 bases from J, with 5 bases in between. The V gene's germline CDR1 is SGHRS and CDR2 YFSETQ. The CDR3, as DNA: TGCGCCAGCAGCTTGGAACGGAATTCACCCCTCCACTTT. It encodes CASSLERNSPLHF.

This clone turned up a few times. For the CDR3, the DNA is TGTGCTAGTGGTTTGACCTCTTCCGGGGTCGGGGACACCATATATTTT. It specifies CASGLTSSGVGDTIYF. The chain is built from TRBV12-5 and TRBJ1-3, with D uncertain. The V gene lost 2 bases and the J gene lost 8 bases, with 19 bases spanning the gap. CDR1 and CDR2 (germline): LGHNT, FRNRAP. The CDR3 is 16 residues long.

V and J are TRBV3-1 (or the pseudogene TRBV3-2) and TRBJ2-5, with D perhaps matching TRBD2 (6 bases). CDR1 is LGHDT and CDR2 is YNNKEL in the germline V gene (reference sequence). This CDR3 is 15 amino acids long. V lost 1 base, J lost 5 bases, and 14 bases lay in between. Here the CDR3 reads CASSQGLAAGETQYF. The CDR3 DNA reads as TGTGCCAGCAGCCAAGGATTAGCGGCTGGGGAGACCCAGTACTTC.

This chain links TRBV5-1 with TRBJ2-7; tentatively, D is TRBD2 (7 bases). Per germline, CDR1 SGHRS and CDR2 YFSETQ. This CDR3 is 14 amino acids long. V dropped 4 bases and J dropped 2 bases, with 13 bases sitting between them. CDR3 nucleotide sequence: TGCGCCAGCAGCCCTGGGGGGGGCGCCTACGAGCAGTACTTC. This gives the protein CASSPGGGAYEQYF.

V gene TRBV18 combines with J gene TRBJ1-1; tentative D call: TRBD1 (6 bases). The V end lost 5 bases, the J end lost 8 bases, and 15 bases lay between the germline ends. From germline, CDR1 is KGHSH and CDR2 LQKENI. CDR3 length: 13 amino acids. Here the CDR3 DNA reads TGTGCCAGCTCAGAAGTACAGGGAGTCGAAGCTTTCTTT. Protein sequence: CASSEVQGVEAFF. Full variable domain (outside the CDR3, taken from reference TRBV18 and TRBJ1-1): NAGVMQNPRHLVRRRGQEARLRCSPMKGHSHVYWYRQLPEEGLKFMVYLQKENIIDESGMPKERFSAEFPKEGPSILRIQQVVRGDSAAYFCASSEVQGVEAFFGQGTRLTVV.

This clone occurred a few times. The V call is TRBV19, the J call TRBJ1-5; weak D call: TRBD1 (6 bases). The V gene's germline CDR1 is LNHDA and CDR2 SQIVND (reference sequence). Trimming took off 3 bases at V and 6 bases at J, with 15 bases between the two ends. CDR3 length: 15 amino acids. CDR3 sequence: CASSIEGGFGQPQHF. CDR3 in DNA: TGTGCCAGTAGTATTGAAGGGGGTTTCGGTCAGCCCCAGCATTTT.

This clone was seen only a few times. CDR3: CASSSGQGHEKLFF. The CDR3 nucleotides are TGTGCCAGCAGTTCCGGACAGGGGCATGAAAAACTGTTTTTT. The chain uses TRBV6-5 and TRBJ1-4, with 9 bases fitting TRBD1. V shed 4 bases, J shed 6 bases, and the junction held 3 bases outside the gene matches. Looked up from germline, CDR1 is MNHEY and CDR2 is SVGAGI. The length of the CDR3 is 14 residues.

CDR3 protein: CASSLQGATEAFF. CDR3 nucleotide sequence: TGTGCCAGCAGCTTACAGGGGGCGACTGAAGCTTTCTTT. This chain uses TRBV7-3 with TRBJ1-1, with TRBD1 identical over 8 bases. The V segment lost 2 bases and the J segment 5 bases; nucleotides outside the gene matches: 1. The V gene's germline CDR1 is SGHTA and CDR2 FQGTGA. The CDR3 totals 13 residues.

The chain couples TRBV14 to TRBJ1-2; possible D gene TRBD1, 5 bases. V was cut by 1 base and J by 6 bases, with 12 bases left in between. Germline CDR1 SGHDN, CDR2 FVKESK. There are 14 residues in the CDR3. As DNA, the CDR3 is TGTGCCAGCAGCCAAGCAGGGCCGTGGGATGGCTACACCTTC. This encodes CASSQAGPWDGYTF.

This clone appeared a few times. The chain uses TRBV6-5 and TRBJ2-1, with 10 bases aligning to TRBD2. Germline V gene data show CDR1 as MNHEY and CDR2 as SVGAGI. J gave up 7 bases and V 6 bases, and 6 bases lay outside the gene matches. This CDR3 is 14 amino acids long. The CDR3: CASRGTSALNEQFF. CDR3 DNA sequence: TGTGCCAGCAGGGGGACTAGCGCCCTAAATGAGCAGTTCTTC.

This clone was detected only once. The chain joins TRBV6-6 to TRBJ2-5, with TRBD2 matching over 9 bases. The V segment lost 2 bases and the J segment 1 base; nucleotides outside the gene matches: 5. Germline CDR1 and CDR2: MNHNY and SVGAGI (reference sequence). CDR3 length: 16 residues. CDR3 coding DNA: TGTGCCAGCAGTTACGGGCCAGCGGGGGGCCAAGAGACCCAGTACTTC. This sequence encodes CASSYGPAGGQETQYF.

This clone has more than one count but fewer than ten. The rearrangement links TRBV30 to TRBJ2-2; 8 bases map to TRBD1. This CDR3 region has 15 residues. The ends lost 4 bases at V and 6 bases at J; junction bases unmatched: 10. Germline loops: CDR1 GTSNPN, CDR2 SVGIG (reference sequence). In DNA, the CDR3 is TGTGCCTGGACGAAGAGGACAGGGCTTTCCGGGGAGCTGTTTTTT. Protein product: CAWTKRTGLSGELFF.

The chain joins TRBV28 to TRBJ2-7; D not resolved. There are 12 residues in the CDR3. Trimming removed 8 bases from V and 4 bases from J, with 12 bases in between. Germline values: CDR1 MDHEN, CDR2 SYDVKM. CDR3 amino acids: CASLAPNYEQYF. CDR3 in DNA: TGTGCCAGCCTCGCCCCTAATTACGAGCAGTACTTC. Based on the CDR3 plus reference TRBV28 and TRBJ2-7, the full variable domain is DVKVTQSSRYLVKRTGEKVFLECVQDMDHENMFWYRQDPGLGLRLIYFSYDVKMKEKGDIPEGYSVSREKKERFSLILESASTNQTSMYLCASLAPNYEQYFGPGTRLTVT.

The chain employs TRBV6-5 and TRBJ2-3; D may be TRBD1 (6 bases). Germline V gene lookup returns CDR1 MNHEY and CDR2 SVGAGI. The CDR3 is made up of 15 amino acids. Trimming shortened V by 6 bases and J by 0 bases, and 13 bases separated the two germline ends. This CDR3 is CASRPSGQSTDTQYF. Here the CDR3 DNA reads TGTGCCAGCAGACCGAGCGGACAGAGCACAGATACGCAGTATTTT.

This chain links TRBV3-1 (or the pseudogene TRBV3-2) with TRBJ1-6; D is perhaps TRBD1 (5 bases). V shed 4 bases and J shed 6 bases, with 7 bases lying between them. CDR1 is LGHDT and CDR2 is YNNKEL in the germline V gene (reference sequence). This CDR3 comprises 13 residues. CDR3 nucleotides: TGTGCCAGCAGCCTCGACAGTAATTCACCCCTCCACTTT. This gives the protein CASSLDSNSPLHF.

The rearrangement links TRBV19 to TRBJ2-4, with 7 bases that match TRBD1. The CDR3 has 16 amino acids. Germline V gene data show CDR1 as LNHDA and CDR2 as SQIVND (reference sequence). The ends lost 3 bases at V and 1 base at J; junction bases unmatched: 6. Here the CDR3 DNA reads TGTGCCAGTAGTATCTACAGGGGAGTGGCCAAAAACATTCAGTACTTC. Amino acid sequence: CASSIYRGVAKNIQYF.

This clone was seen just once. The chain carries TRBV2 and TRBJ2-1; 7 bases align to TRBD2. CDR1 SNHLY and CDR2 FYNNEI come from the germline V gene. V gave up 2 bases and J gave up 2 bases; unmatched junction bases: 3. The length of the CDR3 is 15 residues. The CDR3 DNA reads as TGTGCCAGCAGTGAAACGGGGGGACCCTACAATGAGCAGTTCTTC. This codes for CASSETGGPYNEQFF. The full variable domain, completed using reference TRBV2 and TRBJ2-1, is EPEVTQTPSHQVTQMGQEVILRCVPISNHLYFYWYRQILGQKVEFLVSFYNNEISEKSEIFDDQFSVERPDGSNFTLKIRSTKLEDSAMYFCASSETGGPYNEQFFGPGTRLTVL.

The chain couples TRBV4-1 to TRBJ2-2; possible D gene TRBD1, 6 bases. Trimming took off 1 base at V and 0 bases at J, with 9 bases between the two ends. The CDR3 is 16 amino acids. Germline-derived CDR1 and CDR2 are MGHRA and YSYEKL. As DNA, the CDR3 is TGCGCCAGCAGCCAAGGTCCAGGGGCGAACACCGGGGAGCTGTTTTTT. Protein: CASSQGPGANTGELFF.

This chain connects TRBV9 to TRBJ2-7, with D possibly TRBD2 on 5 matching bases. There are 16 residues in the CDR3. V dropped 2 bases and J dropped 2 bases, with 17 bases sitting between them. The germline gives CDR1 SGDLS, CDR2 YYNGEE. CDR3 DNA sequence: TGTGCCAGCAGCGTTCGTACTTCTAGCAGGCCCTACGAGCAGTACTTC. Encoded protein: CASSVRTSSRPYEQYF.